The clone carrying this T cell receptor beta chain was seen more than once but under ten times. Trimming removed 0 bases at V and 3 bases at J, with 8 bases between. CDR1 KGHSH and CDR2 LQKENI come from the germline V gene. This CDR3 region has 14 residues. Authors' methods: It was from reference gene primer amplification that nucleated cell counts were estimated. The table came from immunoSEQ multiplex PCR; TCRdb's copy has only in-frame clones and leaves some out. V and J calls plus clone size are reproduced from that table; the DNA served to infer D and trimming. This table holds approximately 70,000 clones, more than 75% found once. The data belong to a study of blood T cell repertoires in COVID-19. Study at large: Donors in the United States, Italy and Spain gave samples during acute or convalescent COVID-19.

This sequence joins TRBV18 and TRBJ1-1; possibly TRBD1 for D (5 bases). The specimen was peripheral blood. This TCR came from a human donor in a cohort sampled during active COVID-19. In DNA form, the CDR3 reads TGTGCCAGCTCACCACCTACAGGTTACACTGAAGCTTTCTTT. It translates to CASSPPTGYTEAFF.